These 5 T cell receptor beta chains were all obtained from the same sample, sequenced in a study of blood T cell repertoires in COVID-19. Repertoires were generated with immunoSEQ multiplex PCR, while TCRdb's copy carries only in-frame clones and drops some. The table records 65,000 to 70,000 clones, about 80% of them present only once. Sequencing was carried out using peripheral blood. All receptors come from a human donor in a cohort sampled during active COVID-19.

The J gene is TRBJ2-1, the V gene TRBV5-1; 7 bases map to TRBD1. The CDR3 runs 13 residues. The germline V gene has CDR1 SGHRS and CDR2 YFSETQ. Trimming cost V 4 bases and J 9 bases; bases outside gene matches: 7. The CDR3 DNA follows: TGCGCCAGCAGCCTAAGACAGGGCTCTGAGCAGTTCTTC. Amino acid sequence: CASSLRQGSEQFF.

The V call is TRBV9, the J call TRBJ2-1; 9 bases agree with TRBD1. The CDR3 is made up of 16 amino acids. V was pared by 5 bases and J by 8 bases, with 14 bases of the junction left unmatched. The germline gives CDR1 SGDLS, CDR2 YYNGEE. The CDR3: CASSRGAGTGKDEQFF. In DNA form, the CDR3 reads TGTGCCAGCAGTAGGGGAGCCGGGACAGGGAAAGATGAGCAGTTCTTC.

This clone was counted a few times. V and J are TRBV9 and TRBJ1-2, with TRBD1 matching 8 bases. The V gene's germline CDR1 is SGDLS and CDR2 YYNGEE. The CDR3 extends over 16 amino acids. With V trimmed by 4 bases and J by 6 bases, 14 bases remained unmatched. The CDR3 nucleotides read TGTGCCAGCAGCCAATCTGGACAGGGCCTGGGGAATGGCTACACCTTC. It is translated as CASSQSGQGLGNGYTF.

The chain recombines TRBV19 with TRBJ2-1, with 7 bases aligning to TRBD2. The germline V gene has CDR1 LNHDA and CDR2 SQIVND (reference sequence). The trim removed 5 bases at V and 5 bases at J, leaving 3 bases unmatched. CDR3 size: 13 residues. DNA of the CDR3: TGTGCCAGTAGTGGCCGGGAGGACAATGAGCAGTTCTTC. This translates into CASSGREDNEQFF.

The CDR3 nucleotides read TGCGCCAGCAGCGTCATGTCACTAGCGGGAGGGCCCACCGGGGAGCTGTTTTTT. It translates to CASSVMSLAGGPTGELFF. V gene TRBV5-1 combines with J gene TRBJ2-2; 13 bases are shared with TRBD2. The CDR3 totals 18 residues. V dropped 4 bases and J dropped 4; count of bases not matched to a gene: 10. Germline-derived CDR1 and CDR2 are SGHRS and YFSETQ. Full variable domain (remainder filled in from reference TRBV5-1 and TRBJ2-2): KAGVTQTPRYLIKTRGQQVTLSCSPISGHRSVSWYQQTPGQGLQFLFEYFSETQRNKGNFPGRFSGRQFSNSRSEMNVSTLELGDSALYLCASSVMSLAGGPTGELFFGEGSRLTVL.